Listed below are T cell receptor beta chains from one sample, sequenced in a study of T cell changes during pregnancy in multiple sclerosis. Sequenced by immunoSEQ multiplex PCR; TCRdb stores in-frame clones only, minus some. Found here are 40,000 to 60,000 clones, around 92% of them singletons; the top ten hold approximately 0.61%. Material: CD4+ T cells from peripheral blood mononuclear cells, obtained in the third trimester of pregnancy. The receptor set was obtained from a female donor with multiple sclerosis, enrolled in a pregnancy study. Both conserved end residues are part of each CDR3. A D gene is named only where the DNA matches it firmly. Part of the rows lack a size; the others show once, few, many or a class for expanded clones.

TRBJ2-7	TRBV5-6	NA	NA	TGTGCCAGCAGCTTGGGGCTAGCAACGGCCTACGAGCAGTACTTC	CASSLGLATAYEQYF
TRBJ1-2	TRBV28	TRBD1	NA	TGTGCCACCACAGGGGGCAGATATGGCTACACCTTC	CATTGGRYGYTF
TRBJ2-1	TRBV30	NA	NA	TGTGCCTGGAGTGTAAACTCTTACAATGAGCAGTTCTTC	CAWSVNSYNEQFF
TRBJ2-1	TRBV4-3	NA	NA	TGCGCCAGCAGCCAGGGTGAGGATGCCTTGAATGAGCAGTTCTTC	CASSQGEDALNEQFF
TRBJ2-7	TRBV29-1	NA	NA	TGCAGCGTATCCTTCCTAGCGTCCTACGAGCAGTACTTC	CSVSFLASYEQYF
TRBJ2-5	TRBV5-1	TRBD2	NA	TGCGCCAGCAGCTTGAGTCTAGCGGGAGGCGAGACCCAGTACTTC	CASSLSLAGGETQYF
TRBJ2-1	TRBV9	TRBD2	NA	TGTGCCAGCAGCGTCATAGCGACTAGCGGTCAGAACAATGAGCAGTTCTTC	CASSVIATSGQNNEQFF
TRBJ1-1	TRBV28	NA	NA	TGTGCCAGCAGTTTAGATATGGCGAACACTGAAGCTTTCTTT	CASSLDMANTEAFF
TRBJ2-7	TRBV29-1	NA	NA	TGCAGCGTTCGAAAAGGGCAGGGTGACGAGCAGTACTTC	CSVRKGQGDEQYF
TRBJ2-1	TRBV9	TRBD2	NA	TGTGCCAGCAGCGTAGGTTCCAGCGGGAGTGGAAATGAGCAGTTCTTC	CASSVGSSGSGNEQFF
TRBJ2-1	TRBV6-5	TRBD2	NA	TGTGCCAGCAGAAAACCGGGACTAGCATACAATGAGCAGTTCTTC	CASRKPGLAYNEQFF
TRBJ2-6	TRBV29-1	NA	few	TGCAGCGTTGCACAGGGTTGGGATGGGGCCAACGTCCTGACTTTC	CSVAQGWDGANVLTF
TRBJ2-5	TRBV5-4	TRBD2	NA	TGTGCCAGCAGCTCACTAGCGGGAGGACAAGAGACCCAGTACTTC	CASSSLAGGQETQYF
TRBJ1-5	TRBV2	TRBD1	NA	TGTGCCAGTATCCGGGACAGGAGCAATCAGCCCCAGCATTTT	CASIRDRSNQPQHF
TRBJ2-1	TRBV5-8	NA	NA	TGTGCCAGCACCGGGGTAGCGGATGAGCAGTTCTTC	CASTGVADEQFF
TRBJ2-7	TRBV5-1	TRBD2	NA	TGCGCCAGCAGCTCCCTGGGATTGGGGGGGTCAAGGGTCTCCTACGAGCAGTACTTC	CASSSLGLGGSRVSYEQYF
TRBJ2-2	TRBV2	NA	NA	TGTGCCAGCAAGTTGGCAGATAACACCGGGGAGCTGTTTTTT	CASKLADNTGELFF
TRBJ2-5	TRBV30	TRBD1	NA	TGTGCCTGGAGTAAGGGACAGGGGCAAGAGACCCAGTACTTC	CAWSKGQGQETQYF
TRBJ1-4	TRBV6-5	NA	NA	TGTGCCAGCAGTTTCTTGGGGCTAGGTGAAAAACTGTTTTTT	CASSFLGLGEKLFF
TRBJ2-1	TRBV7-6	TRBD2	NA	TGTGCCAGCAGCGTCACTAGCGGGAGGTACAATGAGCAGTTCTTC	CASSVTSGRYNEQFF
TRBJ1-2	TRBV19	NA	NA	TGTGCCAGTAGTATCGGCAGGCCTTACTATGGCTACACCTTC	CASSIGRPYYGYTF
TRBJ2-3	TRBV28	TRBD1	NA	TGTGCCAGCAGTTTTCGGCCAGGGGGCGCGAGAGATACGCAGTATTTT	CASSFRPGGARDTQYF
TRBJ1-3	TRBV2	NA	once	TGTGCCAGCAGAGCCCAAACTCTGTCTGGAAACACCATATATTTT	CASRAQTLSGNTIYF
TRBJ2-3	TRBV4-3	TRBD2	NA	TGCGCCAGCAGCCAAGATCGGGGGACTAGCGGGGGTACGCAGTATTTT	CASSQDRGTSGGTQYF
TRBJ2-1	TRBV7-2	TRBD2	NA	TGTGCCAGCACCCGAACCGGGACTACTCACAATGAGCAGTTCTTC	CASTRTGTTHNEQFF
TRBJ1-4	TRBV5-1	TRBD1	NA	TGCGCCAGCAGGGGACAGGGACAAAAACTGTTTTTT	CASRGQGQKLFF
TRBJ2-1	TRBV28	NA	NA	TGTGCCAGCAGTTTAACTAGCATGAATGAGCAGTTCTTC	CASSLTSMNEQFF
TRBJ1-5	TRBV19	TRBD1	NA	TGTGCCAGTAGTACTGGGACAGGGGGCGGTCAGCCCCAGCATTTT	CASSTGTGGGQPQHF
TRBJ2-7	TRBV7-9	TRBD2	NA	TGTGCCAGCAGCTGGGGTGGGACTAGCGGGAGTCGGTCCCTCGGGGAGCAGTACTTC	CASSWGGTSGSRSLGEQYF
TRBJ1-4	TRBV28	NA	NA	TGTGCCAGCAGTACAAAGGGGGGGGATGAAAAACTGTTTTTT	CASSTKGGDEKLFF
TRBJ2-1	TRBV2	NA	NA	TGTGCCAGCAGTGTGGCGGGTGAGCAGTTCTTC	CASSVAGEQFF
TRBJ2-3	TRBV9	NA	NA	TGTGCCAGCAGCGTAGGACCCGCGGGAGATACGCAGTATTTT	CASSVGPAGDTQYF
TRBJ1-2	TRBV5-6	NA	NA	TGTGCCAGCAGCTTGGCCGGCACAGGACGAGGCTACACCTTC	CASSLAGTGRGYTF
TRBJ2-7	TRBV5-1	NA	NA	TGCGCCAGCAGTACGGTGGGGGCGGGCGAGCAGTACTTC	CASSTVGAGEQYF
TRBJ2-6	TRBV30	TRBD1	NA	TGTGCCTGGAGTCGGGGGACAGGGTCCCCTGGGGCCAACGTCCTGACTTTC	CAWSRGTGSPGANVLTF
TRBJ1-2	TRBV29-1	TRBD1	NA	TGCAGCGCCCGGGACAGCCTCTATGGCTACACCTTC	CSARDSLYGYTF
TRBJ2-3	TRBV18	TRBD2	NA	TGTGCCAGCTCACCAAAAGCGGGAGGTGGATCAGATACGCAGTATTTT	CASSPKAGGGSDTQYF
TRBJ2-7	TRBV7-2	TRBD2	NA	TGTGCCAGCAGCTTAGACGGGACTAGCGGGAGTAGGGGACTTTACGAGCAGTACTTC	CASSLDGTSGSRGLYEQYF
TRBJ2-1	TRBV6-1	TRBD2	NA	TGTGCCAGCACCCTTGGGCTAGCGGGAGTCAATGAGCAGTTCTTC	CASTLGLAGVNEQFF
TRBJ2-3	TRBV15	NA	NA	TGTGCCACCAGCAGAGATGTGGTGGGACTCACAGATACGCAGTATTTT	CATSRDVVGLTDTQYF
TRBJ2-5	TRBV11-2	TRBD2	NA	TGTGCCAGCAGCTTAGAGGCTAGCGGACGAGAGACCCAGTACTTC	CASSLEASGRETQYF
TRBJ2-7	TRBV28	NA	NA	TGTGCCAGCAGTCTGGCCGGGACAACCACCTACGAGCAGTACTTC	CASSLAGTTTYEQYF
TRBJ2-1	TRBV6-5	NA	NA	TGTGCCAGCAGTTACGATCAGGACAGAAAGTTCTTC	CASSYDQDRKFF
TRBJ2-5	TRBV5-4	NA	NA	TGTGCCAGCACGCCGACTAGCCAAGAGACCCAGTACTTC	CASTPTSQETQYF
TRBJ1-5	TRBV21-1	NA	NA	TGTGCCAGCAAGCACCCTCATCAGCCCCAGCATTTT	CASKHPHQPQHF
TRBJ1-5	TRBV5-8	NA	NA	TGTGCCGGCGGTGGGAGCAATCAGCCCCAGCATTTT	CAGGGSNQPQHF
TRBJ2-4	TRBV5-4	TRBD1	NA	TGTGCCAGCAGCTTTTCCTCGACAGGGGGCTGGACCAAAAACATTCAGTACTTC	CASSFSSTGGWTKNIQYF
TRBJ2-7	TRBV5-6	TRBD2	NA	TGTGCCAGCAGCTTGGGTGCGGGAGGACCCTACGAGCAGTACTTC	CASSLGAGGPYEQYF
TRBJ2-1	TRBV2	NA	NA	TGTGCCAGCAGTGTCCGGGACATAGGCTACAATGAGCAGTTCTTC	CASSVRDIGYNEQFF